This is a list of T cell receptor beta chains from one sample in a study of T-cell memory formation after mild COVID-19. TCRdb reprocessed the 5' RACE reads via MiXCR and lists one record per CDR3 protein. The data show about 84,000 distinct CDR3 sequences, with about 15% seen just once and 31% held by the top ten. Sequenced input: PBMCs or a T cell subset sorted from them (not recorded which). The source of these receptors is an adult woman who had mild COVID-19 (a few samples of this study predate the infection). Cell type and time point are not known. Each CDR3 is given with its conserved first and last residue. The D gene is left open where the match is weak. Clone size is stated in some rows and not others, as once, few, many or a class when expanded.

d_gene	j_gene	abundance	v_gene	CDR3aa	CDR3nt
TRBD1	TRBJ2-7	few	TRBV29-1	CSVVDRGAYEQYF	TGCAGCGTTGTGGACAGGGGTGCCTACGAGCAGTACTTC
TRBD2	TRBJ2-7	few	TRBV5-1	CASSLELAGGYEQYF	TGCGCCAGCAGCTTGGAATTAGCGGGAGGCTACGAGCAGTACTTC
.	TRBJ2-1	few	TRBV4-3	CASSQDKGSYNEQFF	TGCGCCAGCAGCCAAGATAAGGGGAGCTACAATGAGCAGTTCTTC
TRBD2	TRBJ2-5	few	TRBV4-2	CASSLGLAGIQETQYF	TGTGCCAGCAGCCTTGGACTAGCGGGGATCCAAGAGACCCAGTACTTC
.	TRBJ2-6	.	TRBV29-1	CSVEAESGANVLTF	TGCAGCGTTGAAGCGGAATCTGGGGCCAACGTCCTGACTTTC
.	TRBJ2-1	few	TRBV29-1	CSVEWPGRLNNEQFF	TGCAGCGTTGAATGGCCAGGGAGGTTAAACAATGAGCAGTTCTTC
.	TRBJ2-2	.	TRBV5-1	CASSLSSSGELFF	TGCGCCAGCAGCTTGTCCAGCAGCGGGGAGCTGTTTTTT
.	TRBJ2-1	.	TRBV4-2	CASSQDTSFDEQFF	TGTGCCAGCAGCCAAGATACTAGTTTCGATGAGCAGTTCTTC
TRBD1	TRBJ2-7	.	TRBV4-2	CASSHLGQGRYEQYF	TGTGCCAGCAGCCACCTGGGACAGGGGAGGTACGAGCAGTACTTC
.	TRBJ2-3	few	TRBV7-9	CASSFGWERNTDTQYF	TGTGCCAGCAGCTTCGGCTGGGAGCGGAACACAGATACGCAGTATTTT